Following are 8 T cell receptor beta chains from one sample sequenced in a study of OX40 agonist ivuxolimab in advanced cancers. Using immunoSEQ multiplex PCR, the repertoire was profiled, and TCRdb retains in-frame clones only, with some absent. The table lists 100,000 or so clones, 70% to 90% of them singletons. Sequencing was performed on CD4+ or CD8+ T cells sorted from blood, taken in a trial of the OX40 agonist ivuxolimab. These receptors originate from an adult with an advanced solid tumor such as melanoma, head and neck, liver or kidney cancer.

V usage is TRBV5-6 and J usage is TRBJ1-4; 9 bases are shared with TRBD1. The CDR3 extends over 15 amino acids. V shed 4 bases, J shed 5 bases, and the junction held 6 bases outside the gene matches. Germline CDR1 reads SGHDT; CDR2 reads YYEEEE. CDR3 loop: CASSTAGTGNEKLFF. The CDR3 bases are TGTGCCAGCAGCACCGCCGGGACAGGGAATGAAAAACTGTTTTTT.

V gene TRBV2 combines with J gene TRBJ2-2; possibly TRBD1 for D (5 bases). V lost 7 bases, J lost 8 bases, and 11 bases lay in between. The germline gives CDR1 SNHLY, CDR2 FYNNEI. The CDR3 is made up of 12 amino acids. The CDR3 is CASKTRTGELFF. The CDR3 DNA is TGTGCCAGCAAGACCCGGACAGGGGAGCTGTTTTTT. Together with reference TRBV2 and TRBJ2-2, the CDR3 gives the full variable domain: EPEVTQTPSHQVTQMGQEVILRCVPISNHLYFYWYRQILGQKVEFLVSFYNNEISEKSEIFDDQFSVERPDGSNFTLKIRSTKLEDSAMYFCASKTRTGELFFGEGSRLTVL.

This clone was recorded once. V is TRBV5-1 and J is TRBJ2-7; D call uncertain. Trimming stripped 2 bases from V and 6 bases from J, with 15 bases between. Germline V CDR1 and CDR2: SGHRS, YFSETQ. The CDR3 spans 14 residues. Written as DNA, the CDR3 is TGCGCCAGCAGCTTTAATGGCCAGGCACCCGAGCAGTACTTC. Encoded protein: CASSFNGQAPEQYF.

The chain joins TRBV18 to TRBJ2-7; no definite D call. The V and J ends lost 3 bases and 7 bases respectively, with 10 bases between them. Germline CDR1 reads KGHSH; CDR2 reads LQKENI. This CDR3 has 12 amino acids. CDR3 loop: CASSPKLGEQYF. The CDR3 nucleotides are TGTGCCAGCTCACCGAAATTGGGGGAGCAGTACTTC.

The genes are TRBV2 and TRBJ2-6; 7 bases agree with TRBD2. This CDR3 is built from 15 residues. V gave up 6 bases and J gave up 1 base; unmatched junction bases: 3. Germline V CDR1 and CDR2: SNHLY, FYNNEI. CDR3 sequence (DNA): TGTGCCAGCAGGGGAGGGGATTCTGGGGCCAACGTCCTGACTTTC. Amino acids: CASRGGDSGANVLTF.

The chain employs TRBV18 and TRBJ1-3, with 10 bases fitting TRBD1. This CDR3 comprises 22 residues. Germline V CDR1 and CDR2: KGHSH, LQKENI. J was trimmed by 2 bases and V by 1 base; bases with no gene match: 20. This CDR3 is CASSPLTLPGQGSPGAGNTIYF. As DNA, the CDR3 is TGTGCCAGCTCACCACTAACCCTCCCGGGACAGGGGTCCCCGGGGGCTGGAAACACCATATATTTT.

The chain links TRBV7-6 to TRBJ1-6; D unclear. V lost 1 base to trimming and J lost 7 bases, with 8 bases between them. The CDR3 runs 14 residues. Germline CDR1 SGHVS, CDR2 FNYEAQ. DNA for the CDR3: TGTGCCAGCAGCTTAGGCAGTCCCAATTCACCCCTCCACTTT. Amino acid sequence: CASSLGSPNSPLHF.

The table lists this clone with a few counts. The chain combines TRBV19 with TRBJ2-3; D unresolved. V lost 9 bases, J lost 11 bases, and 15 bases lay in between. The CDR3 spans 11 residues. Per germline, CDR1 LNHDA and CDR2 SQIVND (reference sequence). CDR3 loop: CASSSAPEQYF. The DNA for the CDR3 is TGTGCCAGCTCCAGCGCCCCCGAGCAGTATTTT. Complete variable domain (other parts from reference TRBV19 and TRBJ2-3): DGGITQSPKYLFRKEGQNVTLSCEQNLNHDAMYWYRQDPGQGLRLIYYSQIVNDFQKGDIAEGYSVSREKKESFPLTVTSAQKNPTAFYLCASSSAPEQYFGPGTRLTVL.